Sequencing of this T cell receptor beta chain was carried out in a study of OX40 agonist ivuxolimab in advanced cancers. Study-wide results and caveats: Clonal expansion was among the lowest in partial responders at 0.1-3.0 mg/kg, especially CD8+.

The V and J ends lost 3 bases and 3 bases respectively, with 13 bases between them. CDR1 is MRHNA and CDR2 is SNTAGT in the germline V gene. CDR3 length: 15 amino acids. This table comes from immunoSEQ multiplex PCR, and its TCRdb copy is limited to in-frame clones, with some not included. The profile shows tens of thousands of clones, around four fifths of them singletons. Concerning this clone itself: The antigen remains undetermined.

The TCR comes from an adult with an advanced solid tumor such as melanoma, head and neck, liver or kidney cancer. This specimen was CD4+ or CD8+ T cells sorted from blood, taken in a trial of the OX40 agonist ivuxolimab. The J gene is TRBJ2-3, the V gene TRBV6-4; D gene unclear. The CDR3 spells CASSETETSTDTQYF. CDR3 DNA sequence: TGTGCCAGCAGTGAAACTGAAACCTCTACAGATACGCAGTATTTT.